The 28 T cell receptor beta chains given below trace back to one sample, sequenced in a study of shared clonotypes between healthy human individuals. This table comes from immunoSEQ multiplex PCR, and its TCRdb copy is limited to in-frame clones, with some not included. Of roughly 2.6 million clones detected, around 90% appear once; the ten largest clones hold under 0.15%. The sequenced sample was naive CD4+ T cells sorted from blood. Subset: CD45RA+ positively selected. The origin of the receptors is a man between 18 and 29 years old in good health.

This clone was recorded only once. The rearrangement joins TRBV5-1 to TRBJ2-7, with TRBD1 as a possible D gene (6 bases). Trimming left V 4 bases short and J 7 bases short, with 15 bases between. The CDR3 is 13 amino acids. Germline V gene sequence: CDR1 SGHRS, CDR2 YFSETQ. The CDR3 bases are TGCGCCAGCAGCACCTCACAGGGTCGAGAGCAGTACTTC. Translating it yields CASSTSQGREQYF.

This rearrangement joins TRBV9 to TRBJ2-7; perhaps TRBD2 as D (6 bases). Between the trimmed V and J ends, which lost 2 bases and 3 bases, there was a span of 15 bases. This CDR3 has 15 amino acids. From germline, CDR1 is SGDLS and CDR2 YYNGEE. In DNA form, the CDR3 reads TGTGCCAGCAGCGTGCGGGGATCCGGGGTCTACGAGCAGTACTTC. The encoded protein is CASSVRGSGVYEQYF.

V gene TRBV5-6 combines with J gene TRBJ2-3; 8 positions agree with TRBD1. The V gene end was trimmed by 5 bases and the J gene end by 5 bases; junction bases not matched to a gene: 13. Germline assignment: CDR1 SGHDT and CDR2 YYEEEE. This CDR3 is built from 16 residues. In nucleotides, the CDR3 is TGTGCCAGCAGTTGGGGGAGACAGGGGCTGGAAGATACGCAGTATTTT. Its protein is CASSWGRQGLEDTQYF.

The CDR3 sequence: CASSLAGGGGETQYF. CDR3 in DNA: TGTGCCAGCAGTTTAGCGGGAGGGGGCGGAGAGACCCAGTACTTC. J is TRBJ2-5 and V is TRBV5-4; TRBD2 aligns across 11 bases. V lost 5 bases and J lost 4; bases outside the gene matches: 7. The CDR3 extends over 15 amino acids. Germline CDR1 is SGHNT and CDR2 is YYREEE (reference sequence).

The chain combines TRBV29-1 with TRBJ2-3, with 8 bases aligning to TRBD1. Germline-derived CDR1 and CDR2 are SQVTM and ANQGSEA. The CDR3 has 13 amino acids. V gave up 2 bases and J gave up 5 bases; unmatched junction bases: 3. The chain's CDR3 is CSVEQGAVDTQYF. CDR3 nucleotide sequence: TGCAGCGTTGAACAGGGGGCTGTAGATACGCAGTATTTT.

On this clone: Different DNA sequences within this sample yield the same CDR3. Here the CDR3 reads CAISESSGRYEQYF. The CDR3 nucleotides are TGTGCCATCAGTGAGTCGAGCGGGAGGTACGAGCAGTACTTC. This chain joins TRBV10-3 and TRBJ2-7; 9 nucleotides agree with TRBD2. CDR1 ENHRY and CDR2 SYGVKD come from the germline V gene. The CDR3 loop spans 14 amino acids. V gave up 0 bases and J gave up 4 bases; unmatched junction bases: 1.

The rearrangement joins TRBV5-1 to TRBJ2-2, with D perhaps given as TRBD1 or TRBD2 (5 bases each). This CDR3 has 15 residues. V lost 4 bases and J lost 6, with 16 bases in between. Germline CDR1 reads SGHRS; CDR2 reads YFSETQ. CDR3 protein: CASSKGPQSSGELFF. The CDR3 region has the DNA TGCGCCAGCAGCAAGGGACCCCAAAGTTCCGGGGAGCTGTTTTTT. Supplemented by reference TRBV5-1 and TRBJ2-2, the full variable domain reads KAGVTQTPRYLIKTRGQQVTLSCSPISGHRSVSWYQQTPGQGLQFLFEYFSETQRNKGNFPGRFSGRQFSNSRSEMNVSTLELGDSALYLCASSKGPQSSGELFFGEGSRLTVL.

In its sample, this clone was seen once. The chain employs TRBV30 and TRBJ1-2; D is undetermined. The CDR3 sequence is 15 residues long. V dropped 7 bases and J dropped 4 bases, with 22 bases sitting between them. Germline CDR1 is GTSNPN and CDR2 is SVGIG (reference sequence). The CDR3 is CAFGSAGKWAYGYTF. CDR3 sequence (DNA): TGTGCCTTTGGATCCGCGGGAAAGTGGGCCTATGGCTACACCTTC. The full variable domain, rest sourced from reference TRBV30 and TRBJ1-2, is SQTIHQWPATLVQPVGSPLSLECTVEGTSNPNLYWYRQAAGRGLQLLFYSVGIGQISSEVPQNLSASRPQDRQFILSSKKLLLSDSGFYLCAFGSAGKWAYGYTFGSGTRLTVV.

The gene calls are TRBV6-5 and TRBJ2-1; the D is unclear. The CDR3 spans 11 residues. Germline V gene data show CDR1 as MNHEY and CDR2 as SVGAGI. Trimming cost V 7 bases and J 10 bases, with 11 bases left between them. The CDR3 DNA reads as TGTGCCAGCACCGCAAAAGCGGAGCAGTTCTTC. This gives the protein CASTAKAEQFF.

V is TRBV4-1 and J is TRBJ2-3; 7 bases fit TRBD1. The CDR3 loop spans 13 amino acids. Trimming at V came to 3 bases and at J to 3 bases, leaving 0 bases not matched to a gene. Germline V gene data show CDR1 as MGHRA and CDR2 as YSYEKL. CDR3 DNA: TGCGCCAGCAGCCAGGGACAGACAGATACGCAGTATTTT. Translation: CASSQGQTDTQYF.

On this clone itself: The same CDR3 can be traced to other DNA sequences in this sample. The J gene is TRBJ2-5, the V gene TRBV6-5; D may be TRBD1 or TRBD2 (5 bases each). The CDR3 totals 11 residues. V was cut by 6 bases and J by 4 bases, with 6 bases left in between. CDR1 MNHEY and CDR2 SVGAGI come from the germline V gene. The CDR3 DNA reads TGTGCCAGCAGGAGGGGAGAGACCCAGTACTTC. Translated, it gives CASRRGETQYF.

This clone appeared once. V gene TRBV6-6 combines with J gene TRBJ2-7, with TRBD2 identical over 10 bases. Germline V gene lookup returns CDR1 MNHNY and CDR2 SVGAGI (reference sequence). Germline trimming cut 0 bases from V and 5 bases from J; bases unmatched to any gene: 7. The CDR3 is 16 residues long. The CDR3: CASSYSRAGGSDEQYF. As DNA, the CDR3 is TGTGCCAGCAGTTACTCGAGAGCGGGAGGGAGCGACGAGCAGTACTTC.

Comments on this clone: This specimen includes other DNA sequences encoding the same CDR3. The chain combines TRBV2 with TRBJ2-1; no firm D call. V dropped 6 bases and J dropped 0 bases, with 6 bases sitting between them. The CDR3 is made up of 13 amino acids. Germline loops: CDR1 SNHLY, CDR2 FYNNEI. The CDR3 region is CASRRSSYNEQFF. The CDR3 coding sequence is TGTGCCAGCAGAAGAAGCTCCTACAATGAGCAGTTCTTC.

The J gene is TRBJ2-2, the V gene TRBV9; TRBD2 is a possible D gene (5 bases). The CDR3 runs to 17 residues. Germline lookup yields CDR1 SGDLS and CDR2 YYNGEE. V was cut by 0 bases and J by 4 bases, with 16 bases left in between. As DNA, the CDR3 is TGTGCCAGCAGCGTAGATCGTGGGAGCGCGATCACCGGGGAGCTGTTTTTT. Translation gives CASSVDRGSAITGELFF. The full variable domain, with the rest looked up from reference TRBV9 and TRBJ2-2, is DSGVTQTPKHLITATGQRVTLRCSPRSGDLSVYWYQQSLDQGLQFLIQYYNGEERAKGNILERFSAQQFPDLHSELNLSSLELGDSALYFCASSVDRGSAITGELFFGEGSRLTVL.

The rearrangement links TRBV10-3 to TRBJ1-5, with a possible D match to TRBD1 (5 bases). The CDR3 is 15 amino acids. V was cut by 0 bases and J by 6 bases, with 12 bases left in between. Germline CDR1 reads ENHRY; CDR2 reads SYGVKD. The CDR3 reads CAISESRGGIQPQHF. CDR3 in DNA: TGTGCCATCAGTGAGTCCCGGGGGGGGATTCAGCCCCAGCATTTT.

J is TRBJ2-7 and V is TRBV7-2, with D possibly TRBD2 on 6 matching bases. Germline V gene lookup returns CDR1 SGHTA and CDR2 FQGNSA. The CDR3 contains 16 residues. Trimming removed 5 bases at V and 0 bases at J, with 17 bases between. CDR3 DNA: TGTGCCAGCAGCACTGGACTAATCGGATTCTCCTACGAGCAGTACTTC. The encoded protein is CASSTGLIGFSYEQYF.

The chain couples TRBV7-2 to TRBJ2-3, with 7 positions matching TRBD1. After removal of 0 bases from V and 1 base from J, the junction contained 7 bases not matched to a gene. CDR3 length: 17 amino acids. Germline lookup yields CDR1 SGHTA and CDR2 FQGNSA. For the CDR3, the DNA is TGTGCCAGCAGCTTAGCAGTGAGGGACAGAGGCACAGATACGCAGTATTTT. Protein product: CASSLAVRDRGTDTQYF. Full variable domain (missing parts from reference TRBV7-2 and TRBJ2-3): GAGVSQSPSNKVTEKGKDVELRCDPISGHTALYWYRQSLGQGLEFLIYFQGNSAPDKSGLPSDRFSAERTGGSVSTLTIQRTQQEDSAVYLCASSLAVRDRGTDTQYFGPGTRLTVL.

The chain has TRBV9 and TRBJ2-7, with 9 bases matching TRBD2. The CDR3 spans 15 residues. Trimming took 2 bases from V and 7 from J; bases not matched to a gene: 10. The germline gives CDR1 SGDLS, CDR2 YYNGEE. CDR3 DNA sequence: TGTGCCAGCAGCGTTTGGGACAGCACTAGCGGGGAGCAGTACTTC. It codes for CASSVWDSTSGEQYF.

The V call is TRBV5-4, the J call TRBJ2-2; 8 nucleotides agree with TRBD1. The CDR3 contains 14 residues. V lost 5 bases and J lost 7; bases outside the gene matches: 7. Germline V gene lookup returns CDR1 SGHNT and CDR2 YYREEE (reference sequence). CDR3 sequence (DNA): TGTGCCAGCAGAACGGACAGGGCGGACGGGGAGCTGTTTTTT. Protein: CASRTDRADGELFF.

This rearrangement joins TRBV27 to TRBJ2-7, with D possibly being TRBD1 or TRBD2 (5 bases each). The CDR3 has 15 amino acids. V lost 6 bases to trimming and J lost 0 bases, with 15 bases between them. In germline, CDR1 is MNHEY, CDR2 SMNVEV (reference sequence). This CDR3 reads CASRRTGTDSYEQYF. The CDR3, as DNA: TGTGCCAGCAGACGAACCGGGACGGACTCCTACGAGCAGTACTTC.

The chain couples TRBV19 to TRBJ2-2; 8 bases agree with TRBD1. Germline-derived CDR1 and CDR2 are LNHDA and SQIVND (reference sequence). The trim removed 3 bases at V and 3 bases at J, leaving 9 bases unmatched. The CDR3 is 17 residues long. The CDR3 DNA is TGTGCCAGTAGTATTGCCCCGGACAGGGTGGACACCGGGGAGCTGTTTTTT. This encodes CASSIAPDRVDTGELFF. The full variable domain, with the rest looked up from reference TRBV19 and TRBJ2-2, is DGGITQSPKYLFRKEGQNVTLSCEQNLNHDAMYWYRQDPGQGLRLIYYSQIVNDFQKGDIAEGYSVSREKKESFPLTVTSAQKNPTAFYLCASSIAPDRVDTGELFFGEGSRLTVL.

This rearrangement joins TRBV7-2 to TRBJ2-7; perhaps D is TRBD1 or TRBD2 (5 bases each). This CDR3 is built from 15 residues. V gave up 5 bases and J gave up 7 bases, with 21 bases separating them. CDR1 and CDR2 (germline): SGHTA, FQGNSA. The CDR3 protein is CASSLKISGPGEQYF. For the CDR3, the DNA is TGTGCCAGCAGCCTAAAGATTTCAGGGCCGGGAGAGCAGTACTTC.

Of note for this clone: The sample contains more than one DNA sequence encoding this CDR3. This chain links TRBV9 with TRBJ2-3, with D tentatively TRBD1 or TRBD2 (5 bases each). Trimming cost V 0 bases and J 2 bases, with 7 bases left between them. The CDR3 runs to 14 residues. CDR1 SGDLS and CDR2 YYNGEE come from the germline V gene. The DNA for the CDR3 is TGTGCCAGCAGCGTAGTGGGGACCACAGATACGCAGTATTTT. Translated: CASSVVGTTDTQYF.

The chain is built from TRBV2 and TRBJ2-7; a weak D match, TRBD2 (5 bases). V lost 7 bases and J lost 0, with 16 bases in between. The CDR3 covers 15 residues. Germline CDR1 reads SNHLY; CDR2 reads FYNNEI. In DNA form, the CDR3 reads TGTGCCAGCAAACTCGAGGGCCCGAGCTCCTACGAGCAGTACTTC. Protein sequence: CASKLEGPSSYEQYF.

V and J are TRBV29-1 and TRBJ1-5, with a possible D match to TRBD1 (6 bases). The CDR3 contains 19 residues. V lost 2 bases and J 3 bases, leaving 26 bases between the germline ends. From germline, CDR1 is SQVTM and CDR2 ANQGSEA. Here the CDR3 reads CSVEPPTLNTQGDNQPQHF. The CDR3 bases are TGCAGCGTTGAACCTCCTACGCTTAATACACAGGGAGACAATCAGCCCCAGCATTTT.

The rearrangement uses TRBV5-1 and TRBJ2-5; 10 bases line up with TRBD2. Per the germline V gene, CDR1 is SGHRS and CDR2 is YFSETQ. CDR3 length equals 16 residues. Losses at the gene ends were 4 bases for V and 5 bases for J; bases not matched to a gene: 11. The CDR3 loop reads CASSPRPGLAIETQYF. CDR3 bases: TGCGCCAGCAGCCCCCGTCCGGGACTAGCGATCGAGACCCAGTACTTC.

The chain joins TRBV6-1 to TRBJ2-7; D could derive from TRBD1 or TRBD2 (5 bases each). Germline V gene sequence: CDR1 MNHNS, CDR2 SASEGT. CDR3 size: 16 residues. V was cut by 4 bases and J by 2 bases, with 18 bases left in between. The DNA for the CDR3 is TGTGCCAGCAGTGGGGGTTGGGGGACCGAGGCCTACGAGCAGTACTTC. This sequence encodes CASSGGWGTEAYEQYF.

The chain carries TRBV4-1 and TRBJ2-3; unclear D gene. V was cut by 0 bases and J by 5 bases, with 15 bases left in between. This CDR3 spans 16 amino acids. The germline CDR1 and CDR2 sequences are MGHRA and YSYEKL. The CDR3 sequence is CASSQDKGLVVDTQYF. The CDR3 region has the DNA TGCGCCAGCAGCCAAGATAAAGGGCTAGTGGTAGATACGCAGTATTTT.